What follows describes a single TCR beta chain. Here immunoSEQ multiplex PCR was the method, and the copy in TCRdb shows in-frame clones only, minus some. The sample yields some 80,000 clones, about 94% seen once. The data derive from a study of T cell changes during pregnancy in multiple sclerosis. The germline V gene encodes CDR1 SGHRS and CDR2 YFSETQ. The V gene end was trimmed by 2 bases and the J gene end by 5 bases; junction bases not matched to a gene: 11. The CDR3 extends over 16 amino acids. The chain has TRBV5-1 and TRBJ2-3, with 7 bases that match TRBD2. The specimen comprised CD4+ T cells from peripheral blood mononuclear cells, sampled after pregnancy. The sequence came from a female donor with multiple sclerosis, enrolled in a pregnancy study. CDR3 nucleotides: TGCGCCAGCAGCTTTGGCGGGGGAGGTAGCGTAGATACGCAGTATTTT. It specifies CASSFGGGGSVDTQYF.